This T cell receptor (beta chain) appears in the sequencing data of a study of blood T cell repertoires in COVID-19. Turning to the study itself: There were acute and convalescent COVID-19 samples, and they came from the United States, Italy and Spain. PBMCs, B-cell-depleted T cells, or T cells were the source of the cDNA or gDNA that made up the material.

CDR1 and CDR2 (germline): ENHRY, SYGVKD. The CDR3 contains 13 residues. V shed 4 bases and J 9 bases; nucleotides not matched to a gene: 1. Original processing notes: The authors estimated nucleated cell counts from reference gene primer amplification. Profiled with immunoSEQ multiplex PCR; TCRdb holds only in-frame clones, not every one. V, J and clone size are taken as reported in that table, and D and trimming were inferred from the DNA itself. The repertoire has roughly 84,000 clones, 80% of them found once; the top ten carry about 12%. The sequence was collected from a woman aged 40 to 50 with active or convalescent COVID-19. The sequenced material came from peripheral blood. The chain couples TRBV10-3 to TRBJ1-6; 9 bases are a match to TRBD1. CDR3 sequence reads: CAISGDRVSPLHF. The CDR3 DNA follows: TGTGCCATCAGTGGGGACAGGGTTTCACCCCTCCACTTT.